Listed here is a single TCR beta chain. These data originate in a study of CD8 T cells in ankylosing spondylitis. Preparation of TCR beta libraries was done by quantitative 5'-RACE with molecular barcodes. One entry per CDR3 protein results from TCRdb running MiXCR on the 5' RACE reads. The sample records hundreds of thousands of distinct CDR3 sequences, about 30% being singletons. V dropped 0 bases and J dropped 0 bases, with 6 bases sitting between them. CDR3 length: 15 amino acids. CDR1 and CDR2 from the germline V gene are SGDLS and YYNGEE. The chain uses TRBV9 and TRBJ2-2; the D is unclear. This clonotype was sampled from a male donor with ankylosing spondylitis or in good health (not recorded which). The sequenced material came from blood, either unsorted or a sorted T cell fraction (not recorded which). Here the CDR3 DNA reads TGTGCCAGCAGCGTAGGGACCACGAACACCGGGGAGCTGTTTTTT. It translates to CASSVGTTNTGELFF.